The TCR beta chain described here comes from a study of metastatic and nonmetastatic thyroid tumors. Each patient came to thyroid surgery without any prior treatment (of any kind). At least ten counts were recorded for this clone. From the PCR reads, TCRdb re-called clones with MiXCR. The sample has 30,000 to 35,000 clones; approximately 15% are singletons. Germline-derived CDR1 and CDR2 are DFQATT and SNEGSKA (reference sequence). This CDR3 is 14 amino acids long. V lost 1 base to trimming and J lost 1 base; unmatched junction nucleotides: 2. Sequencing was performed on blood. This sequence joins TRBV20-1 and TRBJ1-1, with TRBD1 matching 8 bases. This clonotype was obtained from a female donor with papillary thyroid cancer or a benign thyroid nodule (not recorded which). Some clones in this sample may be carry-over from other donors' samples. As DNA, the CDR3 is TGCAGTGCTAGAGGACAGGGGACGAACACTGAAGCTTTCTTT. Translation: CSARGQGTNTEAFF.